This T cell receptor beta chain was sequenced in a study of T-cell memory formation after mild COVID-19. The wider study: Largely donor-specific TCR clusters were found. The study, taken as a whole, reports: Pre-infection memory contained some responding clones, which suggested that cross-reactive memory had joined. Most CD4+ clones that shrank were in CM and EM, while CD8+ ones turned up in EMRA.

This clonotype appeared many times. Its target is unknown. Each CDR3 protein gets one entry after TCRdb re-called the 5' RACE reads with MiXCR. The repertoire holds about 140,000 distinct CDR3 sequences, over 6% seen once, with just over 2% in the top ten. The TCR comes from an adult woman who had mild COVID-19 (a few samples of this study predate the infection). Cell type and time point are not known. The sample was PBMCs or a T cell subset sorted from them (not recorded which).

CDR3 residues: CASSLGTGYQETQYF. The CDR3 bases are TGCGCCAGCAGCTTGGGTACAGGTTACCAAGAGACCCAGTACTTC. The chain uses TRBV5-1 and TRBJ2-5; perhaps TRBD1 as D (5 bases). Trimming removed 0 bases from V and 0 bases from J, with 9 bases in between. CDR3 size: 15 residues. The germline CDR1 and CDR2 sequences are SGHRS and YFSETQ.